This T cell receptor (beta chain) is from a study of blood T cell repertoires in COVID-19. Study context: The United States, Italy and Spain supplied acute and convalescent COVID-19 samples.

CDR3 length equals 15 residues. CDR1 and CDR2 (germline): LNHDA, SQIVND (reference sequence). J gave up 7 bases and V 7 bases, and 9 bases lay outside the gene matches. Only in-frame clones appear in the TCRdb table, and some are missing; sequencing was by immunoSEQ multiplex PCR. The repertoire holds more than 350,000 clones, around 89% seen once, with 2.5% to 3.5% in the top ten. The V call is TRBV19, the J call TRBJ2-1; 11 bases map to TRBD1. The receptor comes from a woman aged 30 to 39 with COVID-19, enrolled during active disease. The sample was peripheral blood. The CDR3 sequence: CASKRDGTGGNEQFF. The CDR3 nucleotides are TGTGCCAGTAAACGCGACGGGACAGGGGGTAATGAGCAGTTCTTC.